This paragraph covers one TCR beta chain sequence. CDR3 length: 13 residues. V was trimmed by 5 bases and J by 7 bases, leaving 14 bases between them. The entry originates in a study of control samples from healthy donors and cancer patients. Profiling relied on immunoSEQ multiplex PCR, and the TCRdb table lists in-frame clones only, not all of them. The repertoire holds 45,000 to 60,000 clones, with about four fifths as singletons. The TCR was taken from a man between 65 and 85 years old in good health. The specimen was blood. The chain uses TRBV12-3 or TRBV12-4 and TRBJ1-2, with unresolved D. This CDR3 is CASSLNSQSGYTF. The CDR3 nucleotides read TGTGCCAGCAGTCTAAATAGCCAAAGTGGCTACACCTTC.